Presented here are 20 T cell receptor beta chains from one specimen sequenced in a study of identical twins. Each CDR3 protein is one row after TCRdb ran MiXCR on the 5' RACE reads. The sample has 550,000 to 700,000 distinct CDR3 sequences; nearly 10% are singletons. These data also formed part of another study, on yellow fever vaccine responses in identical twins.

Sequenced sample: PBMCs. These receptors originate from a woman aged 18-29 years in good health.

The chain couples TRBV2 to TRBJ2-7; D tentatively fits TRBD1 or TRBD2 (5 bases each). Germline V lookup: CDR1 SNHLY, CDR2 FYNNEI. The CDR3 spans 18 residues. Trimming took off 6 bases at V and 1 base at J, with 25 bases between the two ends. The CDR3 loop is CASSATTRGPGSSYEQYF. The CDR3 DNA reads TGTGCCAGCAGCGCGACGACGAGGGGCCCCGGCTCTTCCTACGAGCAGTACTTC.

This clonotype came up many times. The V and J genes are TRBV13 and TRBJ2-1; 11 nucleotides align to TRBD2. V was clipped by 6 bases and J by 2 bases; unmatched bases: 9. Germline V gene sequence: CDR1 PRHDT, CDR2 FYEKMQ (reference sequence). The CDR3 runs 17 residues. The CDR3 DNA reads TGTGCCAGCAGAACAATTAGCGGGGGGGTTACCTACAATGAGCAGTTCTTC. This translates into CASRTISGGVTYNEQFF.

The rearrangement uses TRBV20-1 and TRBJ2-3, with D perhaps matching TRBD2 (5 bases). The germline V gene has CDR1 DFQATT and CDR2 SNEGSKA (reference sequence). Trimming pared 6 bases from V and 1 base from J, leaving 17 bases between. The CDR3 consists of 15 residues. CDR3 nucleotide sequence: TGCAGTGCCCTCGACGGAGGACTCCGCACAGATACGCAGTATTTT. Protein sequence: CSALDGGLRTDTQYF.

The chain uses TRBV9 and TRBJ2-2; D is unclear. The CDR3 is made up of 14 amino acids. Looked up from germline, CDR1 is SGDLS and CDR2 is YYNGEE. V gave up 0 bases and J gave up 4 bases, with 7 bases separating them. CDR3 sequence reads: CASSVAFATGELFF. In nucleotides, the CDR3 is TGTGCCAGCAGCGTAGCTTTTGCCACCGGGGAGCTGTTTTTT. The full variable domain, completed using reference TRBV9 and TRBJ2-2, is DSGVTQTPKHLITATGQRVTLRCSPRSGDLSVYWYQQSLDQGLQFLIQYYNGEERAKGNILERFSAQQFPDLHSELNLSSLELGDSALYFCASSVAFATGELFFGEGSRLTVL.

This rearrangement joins TRBV29-1 to TRBJ2-1; TRBD2 agrees at 9 bases. Germline assignment: CDR1 SQVTM and CDR2 ANQGSEA. Trimming removed 5 bases from V and 9 bases from J; junction bases left unmatched: 14. The CDR3 runs 15 residues. The CDR3 loop reads CSVPLASGTPSEQFF. The CDR3, as DNA: TGCAGCGTTCCCTTGGCTAGCGGGACCCCTAGTGAGCAGTTCTTC.

This clonotype was observed many times. This chain uses TRBV20-1 with TRBJ2-7, with TRBD2 identical over 11 bases. Germline V gene lookup returns CDR1 DFQATT and CDR2 SNEGSKA (reference sequence). After removal of 1 base from V and 7 bases from J, the junction contained 6 bases not matched to a gene. The CDR3 length is 14 residues. Here the CDR3 reads CSARGLAGLWEQYF. The CDR3 coding sequence is TGCAGTGCTAGAGGACTAGCGGGATTGTGGGAGCAGTACTTC.

This clonotype was counted a single time. This chain uses TRBV29-1 with TRBJ2-1, with 12 bases identical to TRBD2. This CDR3 spans 14 amino acids. Trimming removed 8 bases from V and 3 bases from J; junction bases left unmatched: 5. Germline V CDR1 and CDR2: SQVTM, ANQGSEA. In DNA form, the CDR3 reads TGCAGCACACTAGCGGGGGGACACTACAATGAGCAGTTCTTC. Its translation: CSTLAGGHYNEQFF.

The chain recombines TRBV4-3 with TRBJ2-1, with a possible D match to TRBD1 (6 bases). Germline lookup yields CDR1 LGHNA and CDR2 YSLEER. The CDR3 totals 16 residues. With 0 bases removed from V and 0 bases from J, the gap between germline ends came to 9 bases. The CDR3 is CASSQDLGGSYNEQFF. CDR3 bases: TGCGCCAGCAGCCAAGATTTAGGGGGCTCCTACAATGAGCAGTTCTTC.

In this sample, this clonotype turned up a few times. The chain joins TRBV27 to TRBJ2-1; 15 nucleotides line up with TRBD2. Germline lookup yields CDR1 MNHEY and CDR2 SMNVEV (reference sequence). The V segment lost 6 bases and the J segment 9 bases; nucleotides outside the gene matches: 3. The CDR3 loop spans 14 amino acids. DNA for the CDR3: TGTGCCAGCAGCGGACTAGCGGGGGGGCTTGAGCAGTTCTTC. Residues: CASSGLAGGLEQFF.

V gene TRBV29-1 combines with J gene TRBJ2-5; D might be TRBD2 (6 bases). The CDR3 is 13 residues long. Germline CDR1 SQVTM, CDR2 ANQGSEA. V lost 3 bases to trimming and J lost 5 bases, with 13 bases between them. Here the CDR3 reads CSVDGGFTETQYF. CDR3 nucleotide sequence: TGCAGCGTTGATGGGGGGTTCACGGAGACCCAGTACTTC.

This clonotype was seen only a few times. V and J are TRBV27 and TRBJ2-1; the D gene is possibly TRBD2 (6 bases). Germline assignment: CDR1 MNHEY and CDR2 SMNVEV (reference sequence). CDR3 length: 15 amino acids. V was clipped by 2 bases and J by 0 bases, with 8 bases between them. CDR3 region: CASSLRRGSYNEQFF. In DNA form, the CDR3 reads TGTGCCAGCAGTTTAAGGAGGGGCTCCTACAATGAGCAGTTCTTC.

This clonotype was counted only a few times. J is TRBJ2-1 and V is TRBV19, with 11 bases aligning to TRBD2. Germline assignment: CDR1 LNHDA and CDR2 SQIVND (reference sequence). V trimming: 6 bases; J trimming: 4 bases; junction bases outside the gene matches: 5. The CDR3 sequence is 15 residues long. The DNA for the CDR3 is TGTGCCAGTAGACTAGCGGGAGCCACATACAATGAGCAGTTCTTC. Translated: CASRLAGATYNEQFF. Looking up the rest from reference TRBV19 and TRBJ2-1 gives the full variable domain: DGGITQSPKYLFRKEGQNVTLSCEQNLNHDAMYWYRQDPGQGLRLIYYSQIVNDFQKGDIAEGYSVSREKKESFPLTVTSAQKNPTAFYLCASRLAGATYNEQFFGPGTRLTVL.

The genes are TRBV15 and TRBJ2-1, with D possibly TRBD1 on 5 matching bases. The CDR3 covers 15 residues. Per germline, CDR1 LNHNV and CDR2 YYDKDF (reference sequence). V was pared by 0 bases and J by 7 bases, with 13 bases between. The chain's CDR3 is CATSRDWQGRNEQFF. The CDR3 nucleotides read TGTGCCACCAGCAGAGACTGGCAGGGCCGGAATGAGCAGTTCTTC.

This chain links TRBV6-5 with TRBJ1-4, with a possible D match to TRBD1 (5 bases). CDR1 MNHEY and CDR2 SVGAGI come from the germline V gene. V dropped 0 bases and J dropped 4 bases, with 18 bases sitting between them. The CDR3 spans 18 residues. The CDR3 protein is CASSYSTRLTAYNEKLFF. The DNA for the CDR3 is TGTGCCAGCAGTTACTCTACACGGTTGACAGCGTATAATGAAAAACTGTTTTTT.

The gene calls are TRBV27 and TRBJ1-6, with D unclear. Per germline, CDR1 MNHEY and CDR2 SMNVEV (reference sequence). V lost 6 bases and J 10 bases, leaving 13 bases between the germline ends. The CDR3 has 13 residues. The CDR3 loop reads CASSFRWGSPLHF. Here the CDR3 DNA reads TGTGCCAGCAGCTTCCGGTGGGGATCACCCCTCCACTTT.

This clonotype was detected many times. The chain has TRBV3-1 and TRBJ2-4, with TRBD1 matching over 8 bases. This CDR3 region has 14 residues. Trimming cost V 2 bases and J 6 bases; bases outside gene matches: 3. CDR1 is LGHDT and CDR2 is YNNKEL in the germline V gene (reference sequence). The CDR3: CASSQRDRRNIQYF. Written as DNA, the CDR3 is TGTGCCAGCAGCCAAAGGGACAGGCGAAACATTCAGTACTTC.

There are many counts of this clonotype. The chain combines TRBV20-1 with TRBJ1-5, with TRBD1 matching over 9 bases. The CDR3 is made up of 14 amino acids. Losses at the gene ends were 1 base for V and 4 bases for J; bases not matched to a gene: 2. Germline CDR1 DFQATT, CDR2 SNEGSKA (reference sequence). As DNA, the CDR3 is TGCAGTGCTAGAGCGGGACAGGGAAATCAGCCCCAGCATTTT. The encoded protein is CSARAGQGNQPQHF.

The chain combines TRBV18 with TRBJ1-4; maybe TRBD1 (6 bases). The CDR3 is 15 amino acids. V gave up 4 bases and J gave up 8 bases, with 17 bases separating them. Germline CDR1 KGHSH, CDR2 LQKENI. This CDR3 is CASSQRQDAREKLFF. The CDR3 region has the DNA TGTGCCAGCTCACAACGACAGGACGCGCGGGAAAAACTGTTTTTT.

This clonotype came up many times. The V gene is TRBV9, the J gene TRBJ2-1, with D unresolved. V was shortened by 0 bases and J by 3 bases, with 4 bases between the two germline ends. CDR1 SGDLS and CDR2 YYNGEE come from the germline V gene. The CDR3 runs 13 residues. Written as DNA, the CDR3 is TGTGCCAGCAGCGTAGAAGGCTACAATGAGCAGTTCTTC. This encodes CASSVEGYNEQFF.

V usage is TRBV6-5 and J usage is TRBJ2-4, with D unresolved. Trimming cost V 8 bases and J 3 bases, with 23 bases left between them. CDR3 length equals 17 residues. The germline CDR1 and CDR2 sequences are MNHEY and SVGAGI. CDR3 bases: TGTGCCAGCCGAGTTACGACCCCGATCCAGGACAAAAACATTCAGTACTTC. Translating gives CASRVTTPIQDKNIQYF.